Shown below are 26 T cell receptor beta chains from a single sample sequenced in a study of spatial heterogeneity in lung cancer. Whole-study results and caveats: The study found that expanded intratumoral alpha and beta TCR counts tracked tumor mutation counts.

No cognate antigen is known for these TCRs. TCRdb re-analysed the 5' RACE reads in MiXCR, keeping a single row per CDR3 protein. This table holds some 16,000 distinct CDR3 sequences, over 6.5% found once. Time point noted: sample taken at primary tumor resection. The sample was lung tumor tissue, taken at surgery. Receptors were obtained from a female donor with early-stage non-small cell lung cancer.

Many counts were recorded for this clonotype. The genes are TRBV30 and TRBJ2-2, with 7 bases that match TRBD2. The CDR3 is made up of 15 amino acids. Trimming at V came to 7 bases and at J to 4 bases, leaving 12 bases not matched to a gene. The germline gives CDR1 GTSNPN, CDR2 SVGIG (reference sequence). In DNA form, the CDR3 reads TGTGCCTCCCGGTGGGGGGGTGGCGGCACCGGGGAGCTGTTTTTT. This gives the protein CASRWGGGGTGELFF.

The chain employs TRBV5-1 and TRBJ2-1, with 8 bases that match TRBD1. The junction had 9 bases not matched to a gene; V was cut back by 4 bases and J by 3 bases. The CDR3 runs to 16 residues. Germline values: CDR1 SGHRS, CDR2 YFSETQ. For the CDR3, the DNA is TGCGCCAGCAGCCGAATCCGACAGGGGAGCTACAATGAGCAGTTCTTC. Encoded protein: CASSRIRQGSYNEQFF.

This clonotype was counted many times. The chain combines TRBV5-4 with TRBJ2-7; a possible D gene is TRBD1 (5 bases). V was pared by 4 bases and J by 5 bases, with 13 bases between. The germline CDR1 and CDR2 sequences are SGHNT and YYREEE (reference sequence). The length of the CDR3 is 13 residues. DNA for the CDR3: TGTGCCAGCAGCACCGCAGGGTTCCACGAGCAGTACTTC. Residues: CASSTAGFHEQYF.

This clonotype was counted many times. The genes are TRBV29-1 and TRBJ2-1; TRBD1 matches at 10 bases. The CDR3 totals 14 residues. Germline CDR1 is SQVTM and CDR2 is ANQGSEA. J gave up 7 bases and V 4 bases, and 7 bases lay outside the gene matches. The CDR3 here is CSVVHGTGDNEQFF. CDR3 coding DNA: TGCAGCGTTGTTCATGGGACAGGGGATAATGAGCAGTTCTTC.

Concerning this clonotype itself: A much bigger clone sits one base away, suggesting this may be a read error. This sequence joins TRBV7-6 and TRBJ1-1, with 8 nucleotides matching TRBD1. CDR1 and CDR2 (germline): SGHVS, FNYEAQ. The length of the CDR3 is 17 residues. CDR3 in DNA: TGTGCCGGCAGCCTCGGACAGGGTAGAATTGGGAACACTGAAGCTTTCTTT. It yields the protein CAGSLGQGRIGNTEAFF.

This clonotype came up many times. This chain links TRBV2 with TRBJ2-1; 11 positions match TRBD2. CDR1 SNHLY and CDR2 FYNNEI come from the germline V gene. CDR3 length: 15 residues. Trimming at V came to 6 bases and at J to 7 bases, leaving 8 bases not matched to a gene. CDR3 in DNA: TGTGCCAGCAGGGTTACTAGCGGGGGTGCGAATGAGCAGTTCTTC. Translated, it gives CASRVTSGGANEQFF.

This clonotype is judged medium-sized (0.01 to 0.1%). The CDR3 loop is CASSYLGPKTEAFF. DNA for the CDR3: TGTGCCAGCAGTTACTTGGGGCCGAAGACTGAAGCTTTCTTT. The chain carries TRBV6-5 and TRBJ1-1, with a tentative D call TRBD1 (5 bases). The V end was cut by 1 base, the J end by 5 bases, with 11 bases between. Germline V gives CDR1 MNHEY, CDR2 SVGAGI. The CDR3 consists of 14 residues.

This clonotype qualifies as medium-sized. The CDR3 reads CASTDGLAKNIQYF. The CDR3 coding sequence is TGTGCCAGCACCGACGGTCTAGCCAAAAACATTCAGTACTTC. This rearrangement joins TRBV6-5 to TRBJ2-4; D gene ambiguous. Trimming shortened V by 7 bases and J by 0 bases, and 10 bases separated the two germline ends. Germline loops: CDR1 MNHEY, CDR2 SVGAGI. The CDR3 spans 14 residues.

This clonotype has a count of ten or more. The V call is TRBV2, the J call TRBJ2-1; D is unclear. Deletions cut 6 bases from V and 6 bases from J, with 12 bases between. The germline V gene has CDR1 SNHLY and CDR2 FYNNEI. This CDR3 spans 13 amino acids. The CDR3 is CASSADRSNEQFF. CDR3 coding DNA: TGTGCCAGCAGCGCCGATAGAAGCAATGAGCAGTTCTTC. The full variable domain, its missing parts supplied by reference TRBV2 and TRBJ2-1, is EPEVTQTPSHQVTQMGQEVILRCVPISNHLYFYWYRQILGQKVEFLVSFYNNEISEKSEIFDDQFSVERPDGSNFTLKIRSTKLEDSAMYFCASSADRSNEQFFGPGTRLTVL.

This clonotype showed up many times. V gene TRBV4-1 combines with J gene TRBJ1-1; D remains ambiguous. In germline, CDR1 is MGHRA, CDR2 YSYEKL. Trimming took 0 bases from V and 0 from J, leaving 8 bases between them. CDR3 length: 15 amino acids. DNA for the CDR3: TGCGCCAGCAGCCAAGAAGCCCGTCTGAACACTGAAGCTTTCTTT. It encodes CASSQEARLNTEAFF.

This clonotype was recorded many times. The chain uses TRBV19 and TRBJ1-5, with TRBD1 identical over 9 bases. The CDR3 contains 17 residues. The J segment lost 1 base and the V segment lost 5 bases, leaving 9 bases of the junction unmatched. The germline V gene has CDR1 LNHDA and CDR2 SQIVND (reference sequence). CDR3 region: CASSFDVGQGSNQPQHF. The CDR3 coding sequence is TGTGCCAGTAGTTTCGATGTGGGACAGGGCAGCAATCAGCCCCAGCATTTT. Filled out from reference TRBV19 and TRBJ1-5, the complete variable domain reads DGGITQSPKYLFRKEGQNVTLSCEQNLNHDAMYWYRQDPGQGLRLIYYSQIVNDFQKGDIAEGYSVSREKKESFPLTVTSAQKNPTAFYLCASSFDVGQGSNQPQHFGDGTRLSIL.

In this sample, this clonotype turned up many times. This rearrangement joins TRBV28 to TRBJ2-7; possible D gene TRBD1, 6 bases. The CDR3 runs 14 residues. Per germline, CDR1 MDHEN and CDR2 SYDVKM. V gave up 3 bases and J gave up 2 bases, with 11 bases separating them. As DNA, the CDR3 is TGTGCCAGCAGTTTGTTCGGACAGACCTACGAGCAGTACTTC. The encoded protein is CASSLFGQTYEQYF.

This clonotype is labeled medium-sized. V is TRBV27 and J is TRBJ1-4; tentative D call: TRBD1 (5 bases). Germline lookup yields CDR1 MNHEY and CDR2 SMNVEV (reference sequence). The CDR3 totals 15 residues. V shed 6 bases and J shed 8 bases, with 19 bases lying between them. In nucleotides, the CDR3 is TGTGCCAGCAGCCCACTCGACAGATTTTTCGAAAAACTGTTTTTT. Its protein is CASSPLDRFFEKLFF.

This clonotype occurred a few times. CDR3 coding DNA: TGTGCCATCAGAGATACAGGGAATTCCTACAATGAGCAGTTCTTC. Translation gives CAIRDTGNSYNEQFF. The V call is TRBV10-3, the J call TRBJ2-1; D is possibly TRBD1 (6 bases). The CDR3 spans 15 residues. The germline V and J ends were trimmed by 6 bases and 1 base, with 13 bases remaining between them. The V gene's germline CDR1 is ENHRY and CDR2 SYGVKD.

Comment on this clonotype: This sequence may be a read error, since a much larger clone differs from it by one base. This chain's CDR3 is CASSVGGERIFGYTF. The CDR3 nucleotides are TGTGCCAGCAGTGTGGGAGGGGAGAGGATCTTTGGCTACACCTTC. The chain employs TRBV25-1 and TRBJ1-2, with a weak D call TRBD1 (5 bases). The CDR3 sequence is 15 residues long. Germline-derived CDR1 and CDR2 are MGHDK and SYGVNS. Trimming cost V 4 bases and J 7 bases, with 19 bases left between them.

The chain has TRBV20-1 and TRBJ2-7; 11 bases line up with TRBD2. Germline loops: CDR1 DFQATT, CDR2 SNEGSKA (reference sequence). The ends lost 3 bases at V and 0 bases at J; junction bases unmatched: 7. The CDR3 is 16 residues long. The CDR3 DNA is TGCAGTGCTAGTCCTAGCGGGGGGCGTTTCTCCTACGAGCAGTACTTC. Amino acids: CSASPSGGRFSYEQYF.

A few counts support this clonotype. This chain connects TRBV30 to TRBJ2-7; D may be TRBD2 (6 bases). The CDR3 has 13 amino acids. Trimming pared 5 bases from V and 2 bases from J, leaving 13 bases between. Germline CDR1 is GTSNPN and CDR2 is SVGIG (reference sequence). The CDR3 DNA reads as TGTGCCTGGGGCCGGGACTCCACCTACGAGCAGTACTTC. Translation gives CAWGRDSTYEQYF. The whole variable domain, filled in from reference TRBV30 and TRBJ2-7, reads SQTIHQWPATLVQPVGSPLSLECTVEGTSNPNLYWYRQAAGRGLQLLFYSVGIGQISSEVPQNLSASRPQDRQFILSSKKLLLSDSGFYLCAWGRDSTYEQYFGPGTRLTVT.

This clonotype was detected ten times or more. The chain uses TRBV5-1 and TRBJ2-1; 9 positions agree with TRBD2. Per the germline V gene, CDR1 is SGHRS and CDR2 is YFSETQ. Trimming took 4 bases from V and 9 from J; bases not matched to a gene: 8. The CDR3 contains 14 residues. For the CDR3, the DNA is TGCGCCAGCAGCGTTAGCGGGGGTTTGGGTGAGCAGTTCTTC. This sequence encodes CASSVSGGLGEQFF.

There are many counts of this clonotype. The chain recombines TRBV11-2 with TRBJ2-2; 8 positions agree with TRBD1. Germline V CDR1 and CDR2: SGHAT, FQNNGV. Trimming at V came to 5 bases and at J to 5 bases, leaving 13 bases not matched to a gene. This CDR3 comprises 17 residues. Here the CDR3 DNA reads TGTGCCAGCAGCGCCCGGGACAGGAGCTATTTTACCGGGGAGCTGTTTTTT. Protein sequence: CASSARDRSYFTGELFF.

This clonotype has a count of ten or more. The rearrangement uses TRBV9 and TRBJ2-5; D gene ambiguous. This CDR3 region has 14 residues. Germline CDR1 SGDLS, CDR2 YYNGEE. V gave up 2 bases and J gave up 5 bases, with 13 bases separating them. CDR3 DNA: TGTGCCAGCAGCGTCACGGGTTTCGGGGAGACCCAGTACTTC. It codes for CASSVTGFGETQYF.

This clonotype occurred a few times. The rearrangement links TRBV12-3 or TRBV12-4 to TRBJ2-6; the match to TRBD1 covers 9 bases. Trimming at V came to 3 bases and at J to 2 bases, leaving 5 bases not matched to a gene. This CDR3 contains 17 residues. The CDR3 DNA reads TGTGCCAGCAGTTTCAAAACAGGGGGCGCTGGGGCCAACGTCCTGACTTTC. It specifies CASSFKTGGAGANVLTF.

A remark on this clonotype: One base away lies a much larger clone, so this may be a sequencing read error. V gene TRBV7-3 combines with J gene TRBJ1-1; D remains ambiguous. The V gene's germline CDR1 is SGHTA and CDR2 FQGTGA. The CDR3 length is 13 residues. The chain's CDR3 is CANSVDPSGEAFF. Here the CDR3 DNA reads TGTGCCAACAGCGTCGACCCATCTGGTGAAGCTTTCTTT.

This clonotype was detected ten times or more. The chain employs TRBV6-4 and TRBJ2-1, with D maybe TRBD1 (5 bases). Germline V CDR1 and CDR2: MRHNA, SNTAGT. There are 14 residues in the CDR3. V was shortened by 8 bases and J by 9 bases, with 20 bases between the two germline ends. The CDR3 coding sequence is TGTGCCAGCGGACAAAATTACGGAACAGCTGAGCAGTTCTTC. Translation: CASGQNYGTAEQFF.

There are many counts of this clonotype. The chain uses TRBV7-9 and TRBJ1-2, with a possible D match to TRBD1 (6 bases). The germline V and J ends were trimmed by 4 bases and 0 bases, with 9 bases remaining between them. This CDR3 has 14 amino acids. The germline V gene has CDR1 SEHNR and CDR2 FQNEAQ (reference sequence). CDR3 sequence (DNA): TGTGCCAGCAGCTCGGGGGCTACTAACTATGGCTACACCTTC. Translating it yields CASSSGATNYGYTF.

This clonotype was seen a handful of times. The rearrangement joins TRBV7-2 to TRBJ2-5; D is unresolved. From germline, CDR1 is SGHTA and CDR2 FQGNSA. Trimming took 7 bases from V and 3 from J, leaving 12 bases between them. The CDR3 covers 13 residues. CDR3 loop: CASNAEPKETQYF. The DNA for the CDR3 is TGTGCCAGCAACGCGGAGCCTAAAGAGACCCAGTACTTC.

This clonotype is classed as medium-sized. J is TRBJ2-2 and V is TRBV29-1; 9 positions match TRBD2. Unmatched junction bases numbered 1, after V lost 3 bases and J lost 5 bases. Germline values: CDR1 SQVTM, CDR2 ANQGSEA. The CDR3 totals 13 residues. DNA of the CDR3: TGCAGCGTTGACCTAGCGGGGACCGGGGAGCTGTTTTTT. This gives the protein CSVDLAGTGELFF.